This is a list of T cell receptor beta chains from one sample in a study of response to subunit inactivated influenza vaccine. TCRdb reanalysed the RT-PCR reads using MiXCR and keeps one entry per CDR3 protein. Seen here are 400,000 to 650,000 distinct CDR3 sequences, around 7.9% observed once, and the top ten hold around 13%. The sequencing here drew on PBMCs from blood, taken less than 30 months after vaccination. The receptors here all came from a man in his fifties or sixties who received an inactivated influenza vaccine. CDR3s include the opening cysteine and the closing phenylalanine or tryptophan. The D gene is left open where the match is weak. Where a row states a size, it is once, few, many or the class of an expanded clone; other rows omit it.

J	V	D	size	CDR3	DNA
TRBJ2-1	TRBV12-3/TRBV12-4	.	few	CASSAGGAYNEQFF	TGTGCCAGCAGTGCCGGAGGCGCCTACAATGAGCAGTTCTTC
TRBJ2-1	TRBV11-2	.	many	CASRTPPYYNEQFF	TGTGCCAGCCGAACGCCACCCTATTACAATGAGCAGTTCTTC
TRBJ1-2	TRBV28	.	.	CASSLYENYGYTF	TGTGCCAGCAGTTTATATGAGAACTATGGCTACACCTTC
TRBJ2-6	TRBV29-1	.	many	CSVGAAGANVLTF	TGCAGCGTAGGGGCGGCTGGGGCCAACGTCCTGACTTTC
TRBJ2-3	TRBV20-1	TRBD2	many	CSARSGLAGGLGMQYF	TGCAGTGCCAGGAGCGGACTAGCGGGGGGCCTCGGTATGCAGTATTTT
TRBJ2-4	TRBV27	.	.	CASSRRQGRGAKNIQYF	TGTGCCAGCAGCAGGAGGCAGGGTAGAGGAGCCAAAAACATTCAGTACTTC
TRBJ2-3	TRBV20-1	.	few	CSAIRGAGGTDTQYF	TGCAGTGCAATCAGGGGCGCGGGAGGCACAGATACGCAGTATTTT
TRBJ2-3	TRBV10-3	TRBD2	many	CATATSGGTSTDTQYF	TGTGCCACCGCGACTAGCGGGGGCACTAGCACAGATACGCAGTATTTT
TRBJ1-2	TRBV7-9	TRBD1	few	CASSRDRVGYTF	TGTGCCAGCAGCCGGGACAGGGTTGGCTACACCTTC
TRBJ1-1	TRBV12-3/TRBV12-4	.	many	CASSFGPEGYEDEAFF	TGTGCCAGCAGTTTTGGCCCGGAGGGCTACGAGGATGAAGCTTTCTTT
TRBJ2-3	TRBV4-2	TRBD2	many	CASSQPRWDVPGLAGSTDTQYF	TGTGCCAGCAGCCAGCCTCGTTGGGACGTACCGGGACTAGCGGGGAGCACAGATACGCAGTATTTT
TRBJ1-5	TRBV7-3	.	few	CASSLRRTASNQPQHF	TGTGCCAGCAGCTTAAGGCGGACAGCGAGCAATCAGCCCCAGCATTTT
TRBJ2-1	TRBV4-3	.	many	CASSPTPSGSYNEQFF	TGCGCCAGCAGCCCGACCCCCTCGGGCTCCTACAATGAGCAGTTCTTC
TRBJ1-6	TRBV4-2	.	few	CASSQGASRLPPLHF	TGTGCCAGCAGCCAAGGGGCCAGCCGCCTGCCACCCCTCCACTTT
TRBJ1-6	TRBV7-2	.	.	CASSLMGGPKPLHF	TGTGCCAGCAGCCTTATGGGGGGCCCGAAGCCCCTCCACTTT
TRBJ2-5	TRBV27	TRBD2	few	CASSRERGGRETQYF	TGTGCCAGCAGTAGAGAGCGGGGGGGCCGGGAGACCCAGTACTTC
TRBJ1-2	TRBV5-1	.	many	CASSFRKTEDTGYTF	TGCGCCAGCAGCTTCCGCAAAACAGAGGACACTGGCTACACCTTC
TRBJ1-1	TRBV10-3	TRBD1	.	CATSNKGQGDTEAFF	TGTGCCACCTCCAACAAGGGACAGGGGGACACTGAAGCTTTCTTT
TRBJ2-6	TRBV2	.	many	CASRWSGAGANVLTF	TGTGCCAGCAGATGGTCGGGGGCTGGGGCCAACGTCCTGACTTTC
TRBJ2-1	TRBV4-1	.	few	CASSPRVYNEQFF	TGCGCCAGCAGTCCCCGGGTCTACAATGAGCAGTTCTTC
TRBJ2-5	TRBV20-1	TRBD2	.	CSADGTSGEYQETQYF	TGCAGTGCGGACGGGACTAGCGGAGAGTACCAAGAGACCCAGTACTTC
TRBJ1-3	TRBV7-2	TRBD1	.	CASSPGQGHGNTIYF	TGTGCCAGCAGCCCGGGACAGGGTCACGGAAACACCATATATTTT